This T cell receptor beta chain emerged from a study of post-analysis software for immune sequencing data. Notes on the study in general: Included in a set of about five TRBV segments more frequent in patients than controls were TRBV5-6, TRBV5-1 and TRBV20-1.

cDNA libraries of TCR beta carried unique molecular identifiers. Between about 1 and 10 million T cells gave rise to a few hundred thousand cDNA molecules. TCRdb redid the calling of the PCR reads with MiXCR, one entry per CDR3 protein. Seen here are roughly 870,000 distinct CDR3 sequences, roughly half observed once, and the top ten hold 4.6%. A word on this clonotype: Its specificity is not known.

The CDR3 contains 13 residues. Per germline, CDR1 SQVTM and CDR2 ANQGSEA. J lost 6 bases, V lost 7 bases, and 11 bases had no gene match. The chain carries TRBV29-1 and TRBJ2-7; 8 nucleotides line up with TRBD1. The source is a girl between 10 and 17 years old with multiple sclerosis. Sequenced: blood. The CDR3 coding sequence is TGCAGCGCCTCCAGTCGACAGGGGTTCGAGCAGTACTTC. The encoded protein is CSASSRQGFEQYF.